This T cell receptor beta chain was sequenced during a study of CXCR3-negative and CXCR3-positive naive CD8 T cells. The study made its TRB cDNA libraries by 5' RACE, adding UMI labels. After re-calling the 5' RACE reads, TCRdb lists one entry per CDR3 protein, DNA absent. Seen in this sample are 45,000 to 75,000 distinct CDR3 sequences; the ten most common clones hold around 0.4%. Points on this clonotype: Its specificity is not known.

Study conclusions and caveats: For CXCR3-positive naive cells, TRB CDR3s were more hydrophobic than those of CXCR3-negative naive cells.

There are 13 residues in the CDR3. Germline V gene data show CDR1 as MNHEY and CDR2 as SMNVEV (reference sequence). The TCR sequence derives from a human donor in good health. Some clones in this sample may be carry-over from other donors' samples. Sequenced material: naive CXCR3- CD8+ T cells from blood. Subset reported: CD45RO-CCR7+CD27+CD95- naive CD8+ T cells lacking CXCR3 (TNR3-). The rearrangement joins TRBV27 to TRBJ1-2; with no DNA, the TCRdb D assignment of TRBD1 cannot be verified. The CDR3 region is CASTPGQGSGYTF.